There are a few counts of the clone carrying this TCR beta chain. These data are taken from a study of blood T cell repertoires in COVID-19. Turning to the study itself: Samples of COVID-19 (acute and convalescent) were obtained from the United States, Italy and Spain. Sample material is recorded as cDNA or gDNA derived from T cells, B-cell-depleted T cells, or PBMCs.

Deletions cut 5 bases from V and 0 bases from J, with 7 bases between. Germline-derived CDR1 and CDR2 are SQVTM and ANQGSEA. This CDR3 spans 12 amino acids. Per the original data handling: For nucleated cells, counts were estimated from reference gene primer amplification. Method: immunoSEQ multiplex PCR; TCRdb's copy keeps in-frame clones and lacks some. V, J and clone size were drawn from that table, and D and trimming were deduced from the DNA. The sample holds approximately 60,000 clones; 70% to 90% are singletons and the top ten take 15% to 20%. This sequence was found in a human donor in a cohort sampled during active COVID-19. The V gene is TRBV29-1, the J gene TRBJ1-1; tentatively, D is TRBD1 (5 bases). Sequencing was carried out using peripheral blood. CDR3 bases: TGCAGCGTTCAGGGCATGAACACTGAAGCTTTCTTT. Translation: CSVQGMNTEAFF.